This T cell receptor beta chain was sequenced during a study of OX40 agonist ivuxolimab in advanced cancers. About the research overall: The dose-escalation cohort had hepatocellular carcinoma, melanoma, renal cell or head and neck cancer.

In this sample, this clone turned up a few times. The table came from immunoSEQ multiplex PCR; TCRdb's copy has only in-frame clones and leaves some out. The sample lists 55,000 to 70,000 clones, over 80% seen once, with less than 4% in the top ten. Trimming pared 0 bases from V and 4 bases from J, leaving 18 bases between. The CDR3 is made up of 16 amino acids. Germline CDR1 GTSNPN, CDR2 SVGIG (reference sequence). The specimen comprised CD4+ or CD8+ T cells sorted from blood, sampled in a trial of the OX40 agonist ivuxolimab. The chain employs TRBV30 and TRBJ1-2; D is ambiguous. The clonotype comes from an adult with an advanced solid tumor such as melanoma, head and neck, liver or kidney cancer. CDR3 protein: CAWSVRNRPTTYGYTF. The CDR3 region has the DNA TGTGCCTGGAGTGTACGAAATCGGCCCACAACCTATGGCTACACCTTC.